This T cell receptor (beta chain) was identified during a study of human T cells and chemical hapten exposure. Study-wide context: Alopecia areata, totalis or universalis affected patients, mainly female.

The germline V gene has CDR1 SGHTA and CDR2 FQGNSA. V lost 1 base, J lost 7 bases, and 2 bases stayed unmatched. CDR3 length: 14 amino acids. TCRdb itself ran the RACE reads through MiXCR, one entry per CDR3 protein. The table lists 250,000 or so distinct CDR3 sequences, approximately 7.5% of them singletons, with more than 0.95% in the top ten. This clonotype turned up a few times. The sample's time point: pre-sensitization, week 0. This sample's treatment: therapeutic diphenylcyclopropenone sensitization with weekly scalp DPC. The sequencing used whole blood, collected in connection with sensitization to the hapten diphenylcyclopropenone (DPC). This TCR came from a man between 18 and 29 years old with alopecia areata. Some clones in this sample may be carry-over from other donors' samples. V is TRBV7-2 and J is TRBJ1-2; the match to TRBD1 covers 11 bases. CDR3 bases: TGTGCCAGCAGCTTAGGGACAGGGGGCCTTGGCTACACCTTC. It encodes CASSLGTGGLGYTF.